This T cell receptor (beta chain) was profiled in a study of T-cell memory formation after mild COVID-19. Turning to the study itself: In these data, TCR clusters were largely donor specific.

The study, taken as a whole, reports: Several responding clones turned up in pre-infection memory, indicating that cross-reactive memory may have taken part.

Libraries for TCRalpha and TCRbeta carried sample barcodes and unique molecular identifiers via 5'RACE. TCRdb redid the calling of the 5' RACE reads with MiXCR, one entry per CDR3 protein. The sample holds some 150,000 distinct CDR3 sequences; 6% to 7% are singletons and the top ten take 2% to 2.5%. The CDR3 is 14 residues long. V dropped 3 bases and J dropped 4; count of bases not matched to a gene: 6. Germline values: CDR1 DFQATT, CDR2 SNEGSKA (reference sequence). As for this clonotype: Its target is unknown.

Input material: PBMCs or a T cell subset sorted from them (not recorded which). The TCR originated in an adult woman who had mild COVID-19 (a few samples of this study predate the infection). Cell type and time point are not known. The chain has TRBV20-1 and TRBJ1-2; 9 positions agree with TRBD1. CDR3 bases: TGCAGTGCTAGCCCTCGGGACAGGGCCTATGGCTACACCTTC. Encoded protein: CSASPRDRAYGYTF.